The clone carrying this T cell receptor beta chain was picked up a small number of times. Its cognate antigen is unknown. This specimen belongs to a study of blood T cells in healthy people across ages. Notes on the study in general: Estimates of total diversity, which came from one million sequenced T cells, were considered to be underestimates.

Then a second PCR, running roughly 7 to 11 cycles, was carried out with a sample-barcoded 5' primer and a J-beta primer mix. TCRdb redid the calling of the 5' RACE reads with MiXCR, one entry per CDR3 protein. The repertoire consists of 1 million or so distinct CDR3 sequences, with roughly a quarter occurring once and the leading ten covering around 0.75%. Per germline, CDR1 MGHRA and CDR2 YSYEKL. V was clipped by 7 bases and J by 7 bases, with 20 bases between them. The CDR3 spans 14 residues. Russia was home to the donors, healthy Caucasian individuals aged about 6 to 90. A further study also used this sample, focusing on T cells of mothers and their children. In that study: Compared with unrelated pairs, related mother-child pairs had slightly higher, non-significant overlap.

Sequenced input: blood. V and J are TRBV4-1 and TRBJ2-7; D may be TRBD1 or TRBD2 (6 bases each). This sequence was found in a girl aged 2-10 years in good health. CDR3 residues: CASMPVGGTGEQYF. CDR3 nucleotides: TGCGCCAGCATGCCTGTCGGGGGCACGGGGGAGCAGTACTTC.